One and the same sample provided the 31 T cell receptor beta chains below, sequenced in a study of blood T cells in healthy people across ages. A J-beta primer mix and a sample-barcoded 5' primer were used in a second PCR of about 7 to 12 cycles. One entry per CDR3 protein results from TCRdb running MiXCR on the 5' RACE reads. The data show 1.5 million to 2 million distinct CDR3 sequences, under 30% seen once. The sample taken for sequencing was blood. The receptors shown here come from a young woman in good health.

This chain uses TRBV30 with TRBJ2-3; no clear D. V was clipped by 0 bases and J by 2 bases, with 12 bases between them. The CDR3 totals 15 residues. In germline, CDR1 is GTSNPN, CDR2 SVGIG (reference sequence). This CDR3 reads CAWSVVDLVTDTQYF. The CDR3 coding sequence is TGTGCCTGGAGTGTGGTTGATCTAGTCACAGATACGCAGTATTTT. Looking up the rest from reference TRBV30 and TRBJ2-3 gives the full variable domain: SQTIHQWPATLVQPVGSPLSLECTVEGTSNPNLYWYRQAAGRGLQLLFYSVGIGQISSEVPQNLSASRPQDRQFILSSKKLLLSDSGFYLCAWSVVDLVTDTQYFGPGTRLTVL.

CDR3 sequence (DNA): TGTGCCAGCAGCCCCGGGACTAGCCTTAATCCCTACGAGCAGTACTTC. Translated: CASSPGTSLNPYEQYF. The V gene is TRBV7-2, the J gene TRBJ2-7; 9 bases fit TRBD2. From germline, CDR1 is SGHTA and CDR2 FQGNSA. There are 16 residues in the CDR3. The V segment lost 5 bases and the J segment 2 bases; nucleotides outside the gene matches: 10.

Note on this clonotype: The CDR3 ends on some other residue instead of the conserved phenylalanine or tryptophan, so this is likely a read error. The DNA is left out, because the CDR3 cannot be placed on it with certainty; the CDR3 is given as TCRdb lists it. This rearrangement joins TRBV5-1 to TRBJ2-6. Germline V CDR1 and CDR2: SGHRS, YFSETQ. The CDR3 sequence runs 17 residues, both termini included. CDR3 amino acids: CASCLDALGSGANVLTN.

This clonotype was counted at least ten times. The CDR3 DNA sequence: TGTGCCAGCACCCGTCTGCGCACAGATACGCAGTATTTT. Protein product: CASTRLRTDTQYF. This rearrangement joins TRBV2 to TRBJ2-3, with D hard to call. The CDR3 is 13 amino acids. Germline CDR1 reads SNHLY; CDR2 reads FYNNEI. The V end was cut by 7 bases, the J end by 1 base, with 9 bases between.

This clonotype was observed a few times. The chain is built from TRBV28 and TRBJ1-2; tentatively, D is TRBD1 (6 bases). Germline V gene lookup returns CDR1 MDHEN and CDR2 SYDVKM. The CDR3 length is 16 residues. Trimming pared 4 bases from V and 2 bases from J, leaving 17 bases between. CDR3 region: CASSSGGLNPNYGYTF. In nucleotides, the CDR3 is TGTGCCAGCAGTTCTGGGGGGCTTAATCCAAACTATGGCTACACCTTC.

This chain joins TRBV28 and TRBJ1-5, with 12 bases aligning to TRBD1. The length of the CDR3 is 20 residues. Germline V gene lookup returns CDR1 MDHEN and CDR2 SYDVKM. J was trimmed by 5 bases and V by 4 bases; bases with no gene match: 18. CDR3 bases: TGTGCCAGCAGTTCCATGGGGCTCACCGGGGACAGGGGGCTTTATCAGCCCCAGCATTTT. Protein: CASSSMGLTGDRGLYQPQHF.

CDR3 sequence reads: CASSEASGAQPQHF. The CDR3 DNA follows: TGTGCCAGCAGTGAAGCATCGGGGGCACAGCCCCAGCATTTT. The chain recombines TRBV6-1 with TRBJ1-5, with TRBD1 as a possible D gene (6 bases). The CDR3 has 14 residues. V was cut by 0 bases and J by 7 bases, with 10 bases left in between. The germline gives CDR1 MNHNS, CDR2 SASEGT.

J is TRBJ2-3 and V is TRBV12-3 or TRBV12-4, with 9 bases lining up with TRBD1. The ends lost 8 bases at V and 3 bases at J; junction bases unmatched: 9. The CDR3 has 15 residues. The CDR3 spells CASRLQGALTDTQYF. The CDR3 nucleotides read TGTGCCAGCCGACTACAGGGGGCGCTTACAGATACGCAGTATTTT.

The chain has TRBV5-1 and TRBJ2-1, with 9 positions matching TRBD2. Germline-derived CDR1 and CDR2 are SGHRS and YFSETQ. The CDR3 extends over 15 amino acids. J was trimmed by 7 bases and V by 4 bases; bases with no gene match: 9. DNA for the CDR3: TGCGCCAGCAGCGCCGGGACTAGCCTCTCTAATGAGCAGTTCTTC. Translated: CASSAGTSLSNEQFF. Based on the CDR3 plus reference TRBV5-1 and TRBJ2-1, the full variable domain is KAGVTQTPRYLIKTRGQQVTLSCSPISGHRSVSWYQQTPGQGLQFLFEYFSETQRNKGNFPGRFSGRQFSNSRSEMNVSTLELGDSALYLCASSAGTSLSNEQFFGPGTRLTVL.

At least ten counts were recorded for this clonotype. The rearrangement links TRBV12-3 or TRBV12-4 to TRBJ2-7, with 7 bases identical to TRBD2. This CDR3 is 15 amino acids long. The J segment lost 0 bases and the V segment lost 3 bases, leaving 5 bases of the junction unmatched. CDR3 in DNA: TGTGCCAGCAGTTTGGGGGGGATTCTCTCCTACGAGCAGTACTTC. This encodes CASSLGGILSYEQYF.

In its sample, this clonotype was seen a few times. The rearrangement links TRBV2 to TRBJ2-1; either TRBD1 or TRBD2 may fit D (10 bases each). CDR3 length: 15 residues. V lost 10 bases and J 8 bases, leaving 24 bases between the germline ends. Germline V CDR1 and CDR2: SNHLY, FYNNEI. The chain's CDR3 is CATDRGLAGDHEQFF. In DNA, the CDR3 is TGTGCCACAGACAGGGGGCTAGCGGGAGACCATGAGCAGTTCTTC.

The sample holds many counts of this clonotype. The V gene is TRBV20-1, the J gene TRBJ2-7; D not certain. Trimming pared 1 base from V and 3 bases from J, leaving 7 bases between. This CDR3 has 12 amino acids. Germline CDR1 DFQATT, CDR2 SNEGSKA (reference sequence). The DNA for the CDR3 is TGCAGTGCTAGAGGAGACGACTACGAGCAGTACTTC. Translating gives CSARGDDYEQYF.

The chain carries TRBV6-1 and TRBJ1-1, with no clear D. V lost 0 bases and J lost 11, with 10 bases in between. Germline CDR1 MNHNS, CDR2 SASEGT. The CDR3 covers 12 residues. This CDR3 reads CASSEAVDRAFF. DNA for the CDR3: TGTGCCAGCAGTGAAGCAGTGGATCGGGCTTTCTTT.

For this clonotype: A read error may produce the germline difference seen at one junction end. The chain has TRBV12-3 or TRBV12-4 and TRBJ2-7; D may be TRBD1 or TRBD2 (5 bases each). Judging by the DNA end, TRBJ2-5 fits better; the J call may be wrong. The CDR3 extends over 13 amino acids. CDR3 sequence (DNA): TGTGCCAACAGTTTGAGGGGTGGAGAGACCCAGTACTTC. This sequence encodes CANSLRGGETQYF.

This clonotype has at least ten counts. The chain has TRBV28 and TRBJ2-7, with 9 bases matching TRBD2. CDR1 MDHEN and CDR2 SYDVKM come from the germline V gene. This CDR3 has 15 residues. Trimming at V came to 6 bases and at J to 7 bases, leaving 13 bases not matched to a gene. The CDR3: CASRGASGVFGEQYF. The CDR3 DNA is TGTGCCAGCAGGGGGGCTAGCGGGGTCTTTGGTGAGCAGTACTTC.

This clonotype occurred many times. One end of the junction fails to match germline, which may point to a read error. The chain employs TRBV6-6 and TRBJ2-5, with 8 nucleotides matching TRBD1. Looked up from germline, CDR1 is MNHNY and CDR2 is SVGAGI (reference sequence). The CDR3 loop spans 13 amino acids. The CDR3 sequence: CSSSSGGEETQYF. The CDR3 DNA is TGTTCCAGCAGCTCAGGGGGCGAAGAGACCCAGTACTTC.

This clonotype was detected once. The rearrangement uses TRBV12-3 or TRBV12-4 and TRBJ1-5; D gene uncertain. The CDR3 has 14 residues. The ends were cut back, 6 bases at V and 4 bases at J, with 13 bases in the middle. The CDR3 here is CASSGISSNQPQHF. The CDR3 DNA reads as TGTGCCAGCAGCGGGATTTCCTCTAATCAGCCCCAGCATTTT.

This clonotype appeared once. The chain couples TRBV20-1 to TRBJ1-1; TRBD1 matches at 7 bases. Trimming cost V 3 bases and J 4 bases; bases outside gene matches: 8. The germline V gene encodes CDR1 DFQATT and CDR2 SNEGSKA (reference sequence). The CDR3 has 14 residues. CDR3 coding DNA: TGCAGTGCTAGCACTTACAGGGGACCCACTGAAGCTTTCTTT. Translation: CSASTYRGPTEAFF.

The sample holds a few counts of this clonotype. The chain joins TRBV5-5 to TRBJ1-4; the D gene is possibly TRBD1 (5 bases). The V and J ends lost 1 base and 4 bases respectively, with 8 bases between them. The CDR3 is 14 residues long. Per germline, CDR1 SGHKS and CDR2 YYEKEE (reference sequence). The CDR3 is CASSLRTNNEKLFF. The CDR3 coding sequence is TGTGCCAGCAGCTTGAGGACAAATAATGAAAAACTGTTTTTT.

The chain uses TRBV2 and TRBJ1-1, with unresolved D. CDR1 and CDR2 from the germline V gene are SNHLY and FYNNEI. The length of the CDR3 is 14 residues. V lost 3 bases and J lost 1, with 9 bases in between. The CDR3 loop reads CASSDLLGNTEAFF. CDR3 bases: TGTGCCAGCAGTGACCTGCTAGGGAACACTGAAGCTTTCTTT.

This chain joins TRBV14 and TRBJ1-1; 7 bases match TRBD1. V was clipped by 0 bases and J by 8 bases; unmatched bases: 6. Germline V gives CDR1 SGHDN, CDR2 FVKESK. CDR3 length equals 14 residues. In DNA, the CDR3 is TGTGCCAGCAGCCAAGACGGAGGGGGCTTCGAAGCTTTCTTT. Its translation: CASSQDGGGFEAFF.

This clonotype was counted between two and nine times. This chain links TRBV3-1 with TRBJ1-4; D may be TRBD1 (5 bases). Germline assignment: CDR1 LGHDT and CDR2 YNNKEL (reference sequence). V shed 6 bases and J shed 3 bases, with 11 bases lying between them. This CDR3 is built from 14 residues. Here the CDR3 reads CASSRMGANEKLFF. CDR3 coding DNA: TGTGCCAGCAGTCGGATGGGGGCTAATGAAAAACTGTTTTTT.

The chain carries TRBV6-2 or TRBV6-3 and TRBJ2-7; a weak D match, TRBD1 (6 bases). This CDR3 region has 13 residues. Germline CDR1 and CDR2: MNHEY and SVGEGT. V lost 7 bases and J 3 bases, leaving 13 bases between the germline ends. CDR3 nucleotide sequence: TGTGCCAGCACCAGACCAGGGGACTACGAGCAGTACTTC. Amino acids: CASTRPGDYEQYF.

This clonotype was detected a few times. This chain connects TRBV30 to TRBJ2-3; D is undetermined. CDR3 length: 12 residues. Germline loops: CDR1 GTSNPN, CDR2 SVGIG (reference sequence). Trimming cost V 5 bases and J 4 bases, with 10 bases left between them. This CDR3 reads CAWGVLSDTQYF. The CDR3 nucleotides are TGTGCCTGGGGAGTACTCTCAGATACGCAGTATTTT.

The V gene is TRBV20-1, the J gene TRBJ2-1; D gene ambiguous. Deletions cut 3 bases from V and 7 bases from J, with 19 bases between. Germline V gene sequence: CDR1 DFQATT, CDR2 SNEGSKA (reference sequence). This CDR3 contains 15 residues. CDR3 DNA sequence: TGCAGTGCTAGTGTAGGACCGAATCCGGTGAATGAGCAGTTCTTC. It specifies CSASVGPNPVNEQFF.

This clonotype showed up just a few times. J is TRBJ1-4 and V is TRBV6-5; 8 nucleotides agree with TRBD1. Germline CDR1 and CDR2: MNHEY and SVGAGI. The length of the CDR3 is 15 residues. J gave up 3 bases and V 5 bases, and 5 bases lay outside the gene matches. DNA for the CDR3: TGTGCCAGCAGTAGAACAGGGGGGCCTAATGAAAAACTGTTTTTT. It translates to CASSRTGGPNEKLFF.

The CDR3 loop reads CASSHPGSNQPQHF. The CDR3 coding sequence is TGTGCCAGCAGCCATCCCGGTAGCAATCAGCCCCAGCATTTT. The V gene is TRBV7-9, the J gene TRBJ1-5; D call uncertain. The CDR3 has 14 residues. CDR1 and CDR2 (germline): SEHNR, FQNEAQ (reference sequence). Deletions cut 5 bases from V and 0 bases from J, with 8 bases between.

As concerns this clonotype: One end of the junction does not line up with germline, which may come from a read error. The rearrangement uses TRBV7-2 and TRBJ2-5; D unresolved. CDR1 SGHTA and CDR2 FQGNSA come from the germline V gene. The CDR3 runs to 15 residues. For the CDR3, the DNA is TGTGCCAGCAGCTGGGGTACCGGGTACCAAGAGACCCGGTACTTC. Translated, it gives CASSWGTGYQETRYF.

This clonotype has a handful of counts. The V gene is TRBV20-1, the J gene TRBJ2-7; 8 bases align to TRBD2. The closer fit of TRBJ2-5 to the DNA end suggests the J call may be wrong. Per germline, CDR1 DFQATT and CDR2 SNEGSKA (reference sequence). There are 12 residues in the CDR3. The CDR3 loop is CSARAGGGTQYF. CDR3 in DNA: TGCAGTGCTAGAGCGGGGGGGGGGACCCAGTACTTC.

The rearrangement links TRBV6-2 or TRBV6-3 to TRBJ1-1, with D unclear. The CDR3 is made up of 13 amino acids. V was trimmed by 4 bases and J by 2 bases, leaving 8 bases between them. CDR1 is MNHEY, CDR2 SVGEGT, per germline. The DNA of the CDR3 is TGTGCCAGCAGTTGGGCGGAAAACACTGAAGCTTTCTTT. Translation gives CASSWAENTEAFF.

This clonotype was counted at least ten times. The chain couples TRBV20-1 to TRBJ2-5; no clear D. The CDR3 is 15 amino acids. Germline values: CDR1 DFQATT, CDR2 SNEGSKA (reference sequence). V dropped 2 bases and J dropped 2 bases, with 15 bases sitting between them. The CDR3 protein is CSARPAEWGQETQYF. Here the CDR3 DNA reads TGCAGTGCTAGACCTGCGGAATGGGGTCAAGAGACCCAGTACTTC.